The subject of this entry is one TCR beta chain. This receptor's antigen is unknown. No much larger clone exists at a distance of one base, and base qualities are not known. Lymph node samples came from the axillary draining lymph nodes of breast cancer patients. The CDR3 spans 16 residues, from the cysteine through the phenylalanine. The CDR3 DNA has 48 bases and is translated from base 1. V loses 5 bases of germline sequence and J loses 5 bases, and the interval between the two ends is 18 bases. CDR1 SGHVT and CDR2 SQSDAQ are derived from the germline V gene. The sample belongs to a study of breast tumors, draining lymph nodes, adjacent tissues listed by TCRdb under 2016. In the study overall: In breast cancer patients, the study compared the TCR beta repertoires of tumor, adjacent nontumor tissue and axillary lymph nodes. The study aimed to assess the relationships and possible T-cell exchange between tumor, surrounding tissue and draining lymph node repertoires in human breast cancer.

Sequenced using an Illumina HiSeq 2000. Multiplex PCR amplification was used to generate the TCR beta chain libraries. High-throughput sequencing was used to analyze the amplified TCR beta chain products. Clones were called with MiXCR by TCRdb after fastp trimmed the public reads at Q25, and only in-frame beta chains were retained. When rows share a CDR3 protein, they turn into one entry using the most common DNA and genes. This sample holds 140,000 or so distinct CDR3 sequences; over 25% were observed only once. Under 2.5% of the sample rests with the top ten. Points the paper makes about the study in general: The similarity between tumor and nontumor tissue repertoires was significantly greater in luminal-like breast cancer than in basal-like breast cancer. The data were considered consistent with most tumor T cells being derived from the lymph node and subsequently expanding within tumor tissue. Tumor T-cell repertoires showed less diversity than lymph node repertoires and more diversity than nontumor tissue repertoires, and tumor T-cell repertoires showed preferential V and J gene usage. The study presented the conclusion that tumor T cells originate in lymph nodes as consistent with a hypothesis, not as something directly demonstrated.

The origin of this receptor is a female donor with breast cancer. Some clones in this sample may be carry-over from other donors' samples. Material for sequencing was axillary lymph node tissue. The chain is made from TRBV7-4 and TRBJ2-2; a tentative D call is TRBD2 (6 bases match). The CDR3 reads CASSPSGLLMTGELFF. The nucleotide sequence is given as TGTGCCAGCAGCCCCTCGGGACTGCTAATGACCGGGGAGCTGTTTTTT.